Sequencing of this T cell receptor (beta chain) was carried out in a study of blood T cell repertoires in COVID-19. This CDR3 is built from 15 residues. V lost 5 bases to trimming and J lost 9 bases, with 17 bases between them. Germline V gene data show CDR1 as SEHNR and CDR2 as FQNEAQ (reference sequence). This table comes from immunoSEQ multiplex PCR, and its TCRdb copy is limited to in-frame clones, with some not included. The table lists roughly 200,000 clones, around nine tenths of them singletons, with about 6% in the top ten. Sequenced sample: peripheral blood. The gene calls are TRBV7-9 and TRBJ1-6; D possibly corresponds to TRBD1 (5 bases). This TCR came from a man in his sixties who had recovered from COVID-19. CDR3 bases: TGTGCCAGCAGCCCCTCCTCCCATAGGGGTTCACCCCTCCACTTT. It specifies CASSPSSHRGSPLHF.